The sequence of this T cell receptor beta chain was determined in a study of shared clonotypes between healthy human individuals. Study results and limitations: Estimated richness was generally greater in naive than memory subsets. Tissues were not sampled, only blood, and their repertoires likely differ.

Remarks on this clone: Antigen unknown.

V lost 2 bases to trimming and J lost 3 bases, with 15 bases between them. Germline-derived CDR1 and CDR2 are SGDLS and YYNGEE. CDR3 size: 15 residues. Assay execution took place at the deep level. Sorted-subset replicate PCRs used 150 to 200 ng DNA, approximately 30,000 T cell genomes. Here immunoSEQ multiplex PCR was the method, and the copy in TCRdb shows in-frame clones only, minus some. The sample has approximately 980,000 clones, 70% to 85% seen once; the top ten hold approximately 1.5%. The sequencing input was memory CD4+ T cells sorted from blood. Subset indicated: CD45RA-negative fraction. J is TRBJ2-7 and V is TRBV9; D perhaps matches TRBD1 (7 bases). The sequence derives from a man aged 18 to 29 in good health. The CDR3 sequence: CASSVTGEAYYEQYF. The CDR3, as DNA: TGTGCCAGCAGCGTTACAGGGGAGGCCTACTACGAGCAGTACTTC. Looking up the rest from reference TRBV9 and TRBJ2-7 gives the full variable domain: DSGVTQTPKHLITATGQRVTLRCSPRSGDLSVYWYQQSLDQGLQFLIQYYNGEERAKGNILERFSAQQFPDLHSELNLSSLELGDSALYFCASSVTGEAYYEQYFGPGTRLTVT.